Below are 17 T cell receptor beta chains sequenced from a single sample in a study of T cell repertoires in cytomegalovirus infection. These receptors lack a known antigen. TCRdb ran MiXCR on the reads and lists one entry per CDR3 protein. The sample carries about 160,000 distinct CDR3 sequences, roughly 21% recorded once. This sample comprised CD8+ T cells from cultured PBMCs, obtained from culture after CMV antigen stimulation. These receptors were obtained from a human donor in good health (CMV status not recorded). Some clones in this sample may be carry-over from other donors' samples.

This clonotype was seen only a few times. The rearrangement links TRBV12-3 or TRBV12-4 to TRBJ1-1, with a possible D match to TRBD1 (6 bases). The CDR3 extends over 15 amino acids. V was shortened by 2 bases and J by 1 base, with 11 bases between the two germline ends. The CDR3 DNA is TGTGCCAGCAGTTTAAGAGGCAGGGGGAACACTGAAGCTTTCTTT. This gives the protein CASSLRGRGNTEAFF.

This clonotype was observed a handful of times. The J gene is TRBJ1-2, the V gene TRBV12-3 or TRBV12-4; 7 bases fit TRBD1. The CDR3 totals 16 residues. V trimming: 6 bases; J trimming: 7 bases; junction bases outside the gene matches: 17. In nucleotides, the CDR3 is TGTGCCAGCAGCTTGGGGGAACAGGGGCCGTTGAGTGGCTACACCTTC. This codes for CASSLGEQGPLSGYTF.

The chain links TRBV7-9 to TRBJ1-2; no firm D call. CDR3 length: 15 amino acids. Germline assignment: CDR1 SEHNR and CDR2 FQNEAQ (reference sequence). V was pared by 1 base and J by 8 bases, with 17 bases between. The CDR3 DNA is TGTGCCAGCAGCTTAGGGATAGGGATCGTGGAGGGCTACACCTTC. Protein sequence: CASSLGIGIVEGYTF.

This clonotype has only a few counts. The chain couples TRBV28 to TRBJ1-1; D is possibly TRBD1 (5 bases). Trimming stripped 5 bases from V and 0 bases from J, with 13 bases between. The CDR3 is 15 residues long. CDR1 and CDR2 from the germline V gene are MDHEN and SYDVKM. CDR3 sequence (DNA): TGTGCCAGCAGTGGGGCCATCCCGATGAACACTGAAGCTTTCTTT. It codes for CASSGAIPMNTEAFF.

The chain has TRBV2 and TRBJ1-1, with D maybe TRBD1 (6 bases). Trimming left V 7 bases short and J 0 bases short, with 15 bases between. Germline CDR1 reads SNHLY; CDR2 reads FYNNEI. The CDR3 totals 15 residues. The CDR3 DNA reads TGTGCCAGCATCCAGGGGAGTGCGGTGAACACTGAAGCTTTCTTT. It is translated as CASIQGSAVNTEAFF.

This clonotype was recorded a few times. The V and J genes are TRBV6-1 and TRBJ1-5; D gene ambiguous. The CDR3 length is 11 residues. The germline V and J ends were trimmed by 7 bases and 7 bases, with 8 bases remaining between them. Germline-derived CDR1 and CDR2 are MNHNS and SASEGT. The CDR3 region is CASTTGQPQHF. CDR3 bases: TGTGCCAGCACAACCGGGCAGCCCCAGCATTTT.

The V call is TRBV12-3 or TRBV12-4, the J call TRBJ1-5; D uncertain. Trimming shortened V by 3 bases and J by 0 bases, and 6 bases separated the two germline ends. The CDR3 is 14 amino acids. In DNA, the CDR3 is TGTGCCAGCAGTTTGAGGGATAGCAATCAGCCCCAGCATTTT. This encodes CASSLRDSNQPQHF.

This clonotype came up a few times. The chain carries TRBV7-9 and TRBJ2-7; maybe TRBD2 (7 bases). In germline, CDR1 is SEHNR, CDR2 FQNEAQ (reference sequence). Trimming shortened V by 5 bases and J by 2 bases, and 25 bases separated the two germline ends. This CDR3 contains 18 residues. The CDR3 DNA reads TGTGCCAGCAGCCCGACCGGAGGGGGGGAAAAGGGGACCTACGAGCAGTACTTC. Translated: CASSPTGGGEKGTYEQYF.

The chain employs TRBV9 and TRBJ2-4, with D hard to call. There are 15 residues in the CDR3. Germline V CDR1 and CDR2: SGDLS, YYNGEE. The V end was cut by 1 base, the J end by 0 bases, with 8 bases between. As DNA, the CDR3 is TGTGCCAGCAGCGTAATCGGTGCAGCCAAAAACATTCAGTACTTC. Protein product: CASSVIGAAKNIQYF.

The table lists this clonotype with many counts. The chain joins TRBV5-6 to TRBJ2-7; TRBD1 is a possible D gene (6 bases). V gave up 1 base and J gave up 2 bases, with 10 bases separating them. The CDR3 runs 14 residues. In germline, CDR1 is SGHDT, CDR2 YYEEEE. The CDR3 protein is CASSLWNRAYEQYF. CDR3 nucleotide sequence: TGTGCCAGCAGCTTGTGGAACAGGGCCTACGAGCAGTACTTC.

The chain employs TRBV11-2 and TRBJ1-2; 10 positions agree with TRBD1. V gave up 4 bases and J gave up 8 bases; unmatched junction bases: 10. The length of the CDR3 is 15 residues. Germline CDR1 and CDR2: SGHAT and FQNNGV. The CDR3 DNA sequence: TGTGCCAGCAGCTCCATGGGACAGGGGAGTTACGGCTACACCTTC. It yields the protein CASSSMGQGSYGYTF.

The chain combines TRBV12-3 or TRBV12-4 with TRBJ1-1; TRBD1 might be the D (5 bases). There are 14 residues in the CDR3. V was shortened by 6 bases and J by 1 base, with 12 bases between the two germline ends. DNA for the CDR3: TGTGCCAGCAGCACGGGACTTACGAACACTGAAGCTTTCTTT. This codes for CASSTGLTNTEAFF.

The V and J genes are TRBV20-1 and TRBJ2-7; 9 bases are a match to TRBD2. This CDR3 contains 15 residues. Trimming took 0 bases from V and 4 from J; bases not matched to a gene: 7. Germline V gene sequence: CDR1 DFQATT, CDR2 SNEGSKA (reference sequence). CDR3 DNA sequence: TGCAGTGCTAGAGATAGGCTAGCGGGGACGTACGAGCAGTACTTC. This codes for CSARDRLAGTYEQYF.

This clonotype was detected a few times. The chain is built from TRBV7-2 and TRBJ1-2, with 7 bases that match TRBD1. The V gene end was trimmed by 1 base and the J gene end by 2 bases; junction bases not matched to a gene: 10. The CDR3 sequence is 17 residues long. CDR1 SGHTA and CDR2 FQGNSA come from the germline V gene. Here the CDR3 reads CASSLVSEGGRNYGYTF. The CDR3 region has the DNA TGTGCCAGCAGCTTAGTGAGTGAAGGGGGCCGCAACTATGGCTACACCTTC.

This clonotype was observed a few times. V gene TRBV4-1 combines with J gene TRBJ1-1, with D possibly TRBD1 on 5 matching bases. Germline lookup yields CDR1 MGHRA and CDR2 YSYEKL. Trimming left V 2 bases short and J 1 base short, with 11 bases between. This CDR3 contains 15 residues. The CDR3 nucleotides are TGCGCCAGCAGCCAATCCCCTCAGGGGAACACTGAAGCTTTCTTT. Its protein product is CASSQSPQGNTEAFF.

The chain couples TRBV7-6 to TRBJ1-3, with a possible D match to TRBD1 (5 bases). Germline CDR1 SGHVS, CDR2 FNYEAQ. CDR3 length: 16 residues. V lost 5 bases, J lost 2 bases, and 16 bases lay in between. The CDR3 protein is CASSQGAGVAGNTIYF. In nucleotides, the CDR3 is TGTGCCAGCAGCCAAGGGGCTGGAGTAGCTGGAAACACCATATATTTT.

The chain employs TRBV9 and TRBJ2-3, with 9 bases lining up with TRBD1. CDR3 length: 15 amino acids. The J segment lost 1 base and the V segment lost 3 bases, leaving 3 bases of the junction unmatched. Germline CDR1 SGDLS, CDR2 YYNGEE. Here the CDR3 reads CASSATGGGTDTQYF. Written as DNA, the CDR3 is TGTGCCAGCAGCGCTACAGGGGGCGGCACAGATACGCAGTATTTT.